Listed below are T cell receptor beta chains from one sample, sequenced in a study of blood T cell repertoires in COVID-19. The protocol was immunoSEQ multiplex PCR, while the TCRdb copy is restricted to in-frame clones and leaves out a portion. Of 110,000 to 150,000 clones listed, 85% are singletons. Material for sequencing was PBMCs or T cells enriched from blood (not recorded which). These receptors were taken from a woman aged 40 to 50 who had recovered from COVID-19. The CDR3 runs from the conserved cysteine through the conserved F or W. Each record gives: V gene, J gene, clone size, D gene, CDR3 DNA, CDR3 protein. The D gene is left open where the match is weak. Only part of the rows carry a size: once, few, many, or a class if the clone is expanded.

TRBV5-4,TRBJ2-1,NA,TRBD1,TGTGCCAGCAGCAGAAACCGGGACAGGGGAGGAGATGAGCAGTTCTTC,CASSRNRDRGGDEQFF
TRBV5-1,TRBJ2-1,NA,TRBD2,TGCGCCAGCAGTCTGCAGGGACTACAACCGAGCTCCTACAATGAGCAGTTCTTC,CASSLQGLQPSSYNEQFF
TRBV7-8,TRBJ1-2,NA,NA,TGTGCCAGCAGCCCCCGTAACTATGGCTACACCTTC,CASSPRNYGYTF
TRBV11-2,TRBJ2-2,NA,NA,TGTGCCAGCAGATTGCCCGGGAGCGCCTTTATCGGGGAGCTGTTTTTT,CASRLPGSAFIGELFF
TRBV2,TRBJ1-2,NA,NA,TGTGCCAGCAGTCCCCCGGTCGGGTGGCAGAACTATGGCTACACCTTC,CASSPPVGWQNYGYTF
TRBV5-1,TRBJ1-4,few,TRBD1,TGCGCCAGCAGCTTGGGGGACAGGCTGTTTTTT,CASSLGDRLFF
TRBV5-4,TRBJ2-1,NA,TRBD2,TGTGCCAGCAGCTTAGCCTTCGGGGGGATCGATGAGCAGTTCTTC,CASSLAFGGIDEQFF
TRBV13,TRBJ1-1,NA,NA,TGTGCCAGCAGCTCAGCGACTGGAGAATTCCCAAAAGCTTTCTTT,CASSSATGEFPKAFF
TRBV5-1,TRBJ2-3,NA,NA,TGCGCCAGCAGCTTGGAACCAGGGAGGAACTGGGATACGCAGTATTTT,CASSLEPGRNWDTQYF
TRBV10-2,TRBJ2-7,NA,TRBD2,TGCGCCAGCAGTGAGTACGAGACTAGCGGGGCCTATTCCTACGAGCAGTACTTC,CASSEYETSGAYSYEQYF
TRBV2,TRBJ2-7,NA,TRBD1,TGTGCCAGCAGGTCACTCGGGACAGTAACCCACGAGCAGTACTTC,CASRSLGTVTHEQYF
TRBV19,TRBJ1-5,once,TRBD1,TGTGCCAGTAGTCCTGGGACAGGGGGTCTCAATCAGCCCCAGCATTTT,CASSPGTGGLNQPQHF
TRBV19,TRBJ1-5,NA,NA,TGTGCCAGTAGTCTTGGGCCAGCTTATAGCAATCAGCCCCAGCATTTT,CASSLGPAYSNQPQHF
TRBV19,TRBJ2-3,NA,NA,TGTGCCAGTAGTCGGGGTTGGGGCACAGATACGCAGTATTTT,CASSRGWGTDTQYF
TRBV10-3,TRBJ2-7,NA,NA,TGTGCCATCAGTGAGTTTTCCGGAGCCGCTACCTTCTACGAGCAGTACTTC,CAISEFSGAATFYEQYF
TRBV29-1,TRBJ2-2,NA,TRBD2,TGCAGCGCCGGGACTAGCGGGAACACCGGGGAGCTGTTTTTT,CSAGTSGNTGELFF
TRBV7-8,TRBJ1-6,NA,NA,TGTGCCAGCAGCTCCCAGTTCCTTTCACCCCTCCACTTT,CASSSQFLSPLHF
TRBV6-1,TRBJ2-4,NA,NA,TGTGCCAGCAGTGATCCTGGACTGGCCGCGGGGATTCAGTACTTC,CASSDPGLAAGIQYF
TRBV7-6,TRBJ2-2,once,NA,TGTGCCAGCAGCTTAGGTACAAACACCGGGGAGCTGTTTTTT,CASSLGTNTGELFF
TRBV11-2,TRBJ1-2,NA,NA,TGTGCCAGCAGCTCGCAGGGTGCTGCTGGCTACACCTTC,CASSSQGAAGYTF
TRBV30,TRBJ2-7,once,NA,TGTGCCTGGAGTGGCAGGGCGGTCGAGCAGTACTTC,CAWSGRAVEQYF
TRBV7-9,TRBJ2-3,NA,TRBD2,TGTGCCAGCAGCTTAGCGGCTAGCGGGACAGATACGCAGTATTTT,CASSLAASGTDTQYF
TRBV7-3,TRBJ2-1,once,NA,TGTGCCAGCAGCTCCCGCCTGACTGTATACAATGAGCAGTTCTTC,CASSSRLTVYNEQFF
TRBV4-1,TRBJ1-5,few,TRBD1,TGCGCCAGCAGCCCGGGACAGTTAAATCAGCCCCAGCATTTT,CASSPGQLNQPQHF
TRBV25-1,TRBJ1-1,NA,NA,TGTGCCAGCAGTCAAACGGGGGACACTGAAGCTTTCTTT,CASSQTGDTEAFF
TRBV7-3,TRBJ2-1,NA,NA,TGTGCCAGCAGCTTTGGCCCCTACAATGAGCAGTTCTTC,CASSFGPYNEQFF
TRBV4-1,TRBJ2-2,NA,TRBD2,TGCGCCAGCAGCCAAGAGAGGACTAGCGGGAGGGCGCACACCGGGGAGCTGTTTTTT,CASSQERTSGRAHTGELFF